What follows are 22 T cell receptor beta chains derived from one specimen sequenced in a study of blood T cell repertoires in COVID-19. Some clones are missing from TCRdb's copy, which holds only in-frame ones; the method was immunoSEQ multiplex PCR. Among about 200,000 clones listed, about 86% were seen once. The sample taken for sequencing was PBMCs or T cells enriched from blood (not recorded which). The receptors stem from a woman aged 35 to 49 with acute COVID-19.

This chain uses TRBV18 with TRBJ2-7; 12 bases map to TRBD2. The J segment lost 6 bases and the V segment lost 1 base, leaving 4 bases of the junction unmatched. CDR1 and CDR2 (germline): KGHSH, LQKENI. The CDR3 runs to 15 residues. The CDR3 DNA reads TGTGCCAGCTCACCACGGGGGACTAGCGGGTTCGAGCAGTACTTC. It yields the protein CASSPRGTSGFEQYF.

This clone has only one observation. V is TRBV5-1 and J is TRBJ2-2; 7 bases are a match to TRBD1. The trim removed 3 bases at V and 0 bases at J, leaving 14 bases unmatched. CDR1 is SGHRS, CDR2 YFSETQ, per germline. CDR3 length equals 19 residues. The CDR3 sequence is CASSSRDSRYLANTGELFF. The CDR3 DNA reads TGCGCCAGCAGCTCCCGGGACAGCCGATACCTAGCGAACACCGGGGAGCTGTTTTTT.

This clone occurred a few times. This chain connects TRBV11-2 to TRBJ2-2; TRBD2 matches at 9 bases. V was pared by 4 bases and J by 6 bases, with 9 bases of the junction left unmatched. The germline CDR1 and CDR2 sequences are SGHAT and FQNNGV. This CDR3 has 16 residues. CDR3 sequence (DNA): TGTGCCAGCAGCTCCCACGAAGCGGGAGGATCCGGGGAGCTGTTTTTT. Translated: CASSSHEAGGSGELFF.

This rearrangement joins TRBV5-1 to TRBJ1-2; no clear D. Trimming removed 4 bases from V and 0 bases from J, with 10 bases in between. In germline, CDR1 is SGHRS, CDR2 YFSETQ. The CDR3 consists of 14 residues. The CDR3 protein is CASSPLTANYGYTF. In nucleotides, the CDR3 is TGCGCCAGCAGCCCTCTCACAGCTAACTATGGCTACACCTTC.

The rearrangement links TRBV5-1 to TRBJ1-1, with a tentative D call TRBD1 (5 bases). Between the trimmed V and J ends, which lost 4 bases and 1 base, there was a span of 14 bases. The CDR3 loop spans 15 amino acids. The germline CDR1 and CDR2 sequences are SGHRS and YFSETQ. CDR3 amino acids: CASSPGRGENTEAFF. CDR3 DNA: TGCGCCAGCAGCCCGGGTCGGGGGGAGAACACTGAAGCTTTCTTT.

V is TRBV7-9 and J is TRBJ2-5; D not certain. Deletions cut 1 base from V and 2 bases from J, with 11 bases between. CDR1 is SEHNR and CDR2 is FQNEAQ in the germline V gene (reference sequence). The CDR3 has 15 amino acids. This CDR3 is CASSLGAGGQETQYF. In nucleotides, the CDR3 is TGTGCCAGCAGCTTAGGAGCCGGCGGTCAAGAGACCCAGTACTTC.

The CDR3 loop is CASSEQGTTDTQYF. The CDR3 DNA is TGTGCCAGCAGCGAACAGGGTACGACAGATACGCAGTATTTT. The chain recombines TRBV7-3 with TRBJ2-3, with D perhaps matching TRBD1 (6 bases). The CDR3 length is 14 residues. Trimming left V 5 bases short and J 3 bases short, with 12 bases between. CDR1 is SGHTA and CDR2 is FQGTGA in the germline V gene.

The chain carries TRBV11-3 and TRBJ2-7, with 8 nucleotides matching TRBD1. V was clipped by 5 bases and J by 5 bases; unmatched bases: 5. This CDR3 has 13 residues. Germline assignment: CDR1 SGHNT and CDR2 YENEEA. The chain's CDR3 is CASSALTGDEQYF. CDR3 nucleotides: TGTGCCAGCAGCGCCCTGACAGGGGACGAGCAGTACTTC.

Only one count was recorded for this clone. This rearrangement joins TRBV30 to TRBJ2-7; TRBD2 is a possible D gene (5 bases). V was clipped by 2 bases and J by 4 bases, with 9 bases between them. Germline CDR1 GTSNPN, CDR2 SVGIG (reference sequence). The CDR3 spans 12 residues. CDR3 residues: CAWSPGVYEQYF. The CDR3 coding sequence is TGTGCCTGGAGTCCCGGGGTTTACGAGCAGTACTTC.

This sequence joins TRBV4-1 and TRBJ2-1; 7 positions agree with TRBD2. V was pared by 4 bases and J by 7 bases, with 4 bases of the junction left unmatched. This CDR3 contains 13 residues. Germline assignment: CDR1 MGHRA and CDR2 YSYEKL. CDR3 nucleotides: TGCGCCAGCAGCCCCCTGGGGGGGAATGAGCAGTTCTTC. Its protein is CASSPLGGNEQFF.

The chain links TRBV27 to TRBJ2-3; no firm D call. The CDR3 runs to 16 residues. Germline V gene sequence: CDR1 MNHEY, CDR2 SMNVEV (reference sequence). Trimming removed 5 bases at V and 2 bases at J, with 17 bases between. This chain's CDR3 is CASSAQNPVVTDTQYF. CDR3 DNA sequence: TGTGCCAGCAGTGCTCAGAATCCCGTCGTCACAGATACGCAGTATTTT.

This sequence joins TRBV7-2 and TRBJ1-5; 8 bases are a match to TRBD1. Trimming took 5 bases from V and 5 from J; bases not matched to a gene: 8. Germline CDR1 is SGHTA and CDR2 is FQGNSA. The CDR3 sequence is 15 residues long. DNA of the CDR3: TGTGCCAGCAGCCAGTCAGGGGGCCCGTATCAGCCCCAGCATTTT. It specifies CASSQSGGPYQPQHF.

The chain employs TRBV10-3 and TRBJ2-1; 8 bases match TRBD1. Germline V CDR1 and CDR2: ENHRY, SYGVKD. V lost 10 bases to trimming and J lost 6 bases; unmatched junction nucleotides: 11. The CDR3 contains 14 residues. As DNA, the CDR3 is TGTGCCAGCCTACAGGGGGGAAATGTCAATGAGCAGTTCTTC. Translating it yields CASLQGGNVNEQFF.

Here the CDR3 DNA reads TGTGCCAGCAGCCCCCGACAGGGGGCAGGCTATGGCTACACCTTC. Its protein product is CASSPRQGAGYGYTF. The genes are TRBV7-6 and TRBJ1-2; 10 bases are a match to TRBD1. Trimming removed 5 bases from V and 4 bases from J; junction bases left unmatched: 7. CDR3 size: 15 residues. CDR1 and CDR2 from the germline V gene are SGHVS and FNYEAQ.

This clone was observed a single time. The chain uses TRBV7-2 and TRBJ1-5; the D is unclear. The CDR3 length is 15 residues. The germline V and J ends were trimmed by 5 bases and 2 bases, with 13 bases remaining between them. Per the germline V gene, CDR1 is SGHTA and CDR2 is FQGNSA. The CDR3 protein is CASSLAEGGNQPQHF. The CDR3 nucleotides are TGTGCCAGCAGCCTTGCGGAGGGAGGCAATCAGCCCCAGCATTTT.

This clone was detected only a few times. The chain combines TRBV28 with TRBJ1-5; TRBD1 matches 9 bases. There are 18 residues in the CDR3. V was pared by 6 bases and J by 0 bases, with 12 bases of the junction left unmatched. Looked up from germline, CDR1 is MDHEN and CDR2 is SYDVKM. CDR3 in amino acids: CASSHEGQGWLSNQPQHF. The CDR3 DNA sequence: TGTGCCAGCAGCCATGAAGGACAGGGGTGGCTTAGCAATCAGCCCCAGCATTTT.

V is TRBV4-1 and J is TRBJ1-5, with no clear D. The germline V gene encodes CDR1 MGHRA and CDR2 YSYEKL. V lost 3 bases to trimming and J lost 2 bases, with 17 bases between them. The CDR3 is made up of 17 amino acids. This CDR3 is CASSQTGREFGNQPQHF. In DNA form, the CDR3 reads TGCGCCAGCAGCCAGACGGGGAGGGAATTTGGCAATCAGCCCCAGCATTTT.

The chain recombines TRBV28 with TRBJ1-1; weak D call: TRBD1 (5 bases). Trimming took 4 bases from V and 1 from J, leaving 7 bases between them. This CDR3 is 13 amino acids long. Per germline, CDR1 MDHEN and CDR2 SYDVKM. The CDR3 sequence: CASSSRENTEAFF. DNA for the CDR3: TGTGCCAGCAGTTCCAGGGAGAACACTGAAGCTTTCTTT.

The rearrangement uses TRBV2 and TRBJ1-5, with 9 nucleotides matching TRBD1. Germline trimming cut 5 bases from V and 2 bases from J; bases unmatched to any gene: 4. The CDR3 is made up of 15 amino acids. Germline loops: CDR1 SNHLY, CDR2 FYNNEI. The CDR3 nucleotides are TGTGCCAGCAGTACTGACAGGGGGGGCAATCAGCCCCAGCATTTT. It encodes CASSTDRGGNQPQHF.

V and J are TRBV27 and TRBJ1-5; D might be TRBD1 (6 bases). This CDR3 is built from 16 residues. Trimming left V 2 bases short and J 5 bases short, with 16 bases between. Germline values: CDR1 MNHEY, CDR2 SMNVEV (reference sequence). The CDR3 DNA reads TGTGCCAGCAGTTTACGGGGCCAGGGGTACGATCAGCCCCAGCATTTT. Encoded protein: CASSLRGQGYDQPQHF.

The V gene is TRBV5-1, the J gene TRBJ2-2; 7 nucleotides agree with TRBD1. Germline values: CDR1 SGHRS, CDR2 YFSETQ. Trimming at V came to 4 bases and at J to 6 bases, leaving 3 bases not matched to a gene. This CDR3 spans 13 amino acids. The chain's CDR3 is CASSATGPGELFF. The CDR3 DNA reads as TGCGCCAGCAGCGCGACAGGGCCCGGGGAGCTGTTTTTT.

V usage is TRBV28 and J usage is TRBJ1-2; TRBD1 matches 11 bases. The CDR3 extends over 14 amino acids. With V trimmed by 5 bases and J by 7 bases, 6 bases remained unmatched. Germline CDR1 and CDR2: MDHEN and SYDVKM. The CDR3 bases are TGTGCCAGCAGTCCCCGGACAGGGGGCCTTGGCTACACCTTC. This gives the protein CASSPRTGGLGYTF.